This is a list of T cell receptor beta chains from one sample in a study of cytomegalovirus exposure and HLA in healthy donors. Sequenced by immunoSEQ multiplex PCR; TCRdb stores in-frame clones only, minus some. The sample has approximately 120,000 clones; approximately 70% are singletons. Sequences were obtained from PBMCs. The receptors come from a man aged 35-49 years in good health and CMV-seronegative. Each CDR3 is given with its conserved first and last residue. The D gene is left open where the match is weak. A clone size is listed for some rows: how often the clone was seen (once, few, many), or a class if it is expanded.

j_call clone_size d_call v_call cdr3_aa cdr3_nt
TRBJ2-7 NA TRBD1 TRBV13 CASSLAQGEVYEQYF TGTGCCAGCAGCTTAGCACAGGGGGAGGTATACGAGCAGTACTTC
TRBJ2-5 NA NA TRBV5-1 CASSLDKETQYF TGCGCCAGCAGCTTGGACAAAGAGACCCAGTACTTC
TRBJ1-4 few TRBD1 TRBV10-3 CAIAGTGANEKLFF TGTGCCATCGCAGGGACAGGGGCTAATGAAAAACTGTTTTTT
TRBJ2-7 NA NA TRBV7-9 CASSLMGDTAYEQYF TGTGCCAGCAGCTTAATGGGGGACACCGCCTACGAGCAGTACTTC
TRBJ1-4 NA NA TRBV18 CASSPRGNGREKLFF TGTGCCAGCTCACCACGAGGGAACGGGCGAGAAAAACTGTTTTTT
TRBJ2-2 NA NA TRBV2 CASRRQEITGELFF TGTGCCAGCAGGAGACAGGAGATCACCGGGGAGCTGTTTTTT
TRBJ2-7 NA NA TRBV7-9 CASSPTVGEGEQYF TGTGCCAGCAGCCCCACAGTGGGCGAGGGCGAGCAGTACTTC
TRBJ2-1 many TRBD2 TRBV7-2 CASSSGLAGGLRQFF TGTGCCAGCAGCTCAGGACTAGCGGGGGGGCTCCGGCAGTTCTTC
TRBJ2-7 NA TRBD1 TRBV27 CASSPQTGASYEQYF TGTGCCAGCAGTCCCCAGACAGGGGCCTCCTACGAGCAGTACTTC
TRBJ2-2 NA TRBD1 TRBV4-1 CASSQGTVVGELFF TGCGCCAGCAGCCAGGGGACAGTTGTTGGGGAGCTGTTTTTT
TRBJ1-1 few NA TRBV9 CASNSGGRWTEAFF TGTGCCAGCAACTCGGGGGGCCGGTGGACTGAAGCTTTCTTT
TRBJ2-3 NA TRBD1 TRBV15 CATSTYGQGTDTQYF TGTGCCACCAGCACCTACGGACAGGGCACAGATACGCAGTATTTT
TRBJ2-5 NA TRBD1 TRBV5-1 CASSAGTGQETQYF TGCGCCAGCAGCGCCGGGACAGGCCAAGAGACCCAGTACTTC
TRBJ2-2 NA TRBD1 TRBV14 CASSEDRGYTGELFF TGTGCCAGCAGCGAGGACAGGGGGTACACCGGGGAGCTGTTTTTT
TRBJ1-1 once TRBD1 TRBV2 CASSLQGARTEAFF TGTGCCAGCAGTCTGCAGGGGGCCCGCACTGAAGCTTTCTTT
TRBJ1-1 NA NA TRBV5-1 CASSLEGYDTEAFF TGCGCCAGCAGCTTGGAGGGGTATGACACTGAAGCTTTCTTT
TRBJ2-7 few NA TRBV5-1 CASSLEGSSYEQYF TGCGCCAGCAGCTTGGAGGGGTCGTCCTACGAGCAGTACTTC
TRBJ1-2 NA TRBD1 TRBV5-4 CASSLLEQGGNYGYTF TGTGCCAGCAGCTTGTTAGAGCAGGGGGGCAACTATGGCTACACCTTC
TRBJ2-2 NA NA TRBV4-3 CASSQDGGRNTGELFF TGCGCCAGCAGCCAAGACGGGGGTAGGAACACCGGGGAGCTGTTTTTT
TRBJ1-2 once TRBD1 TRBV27 CASSLSGTGDSTF TGTGCCAGCAGTTTATCGGGGACAGGTGACAGCACCTTC
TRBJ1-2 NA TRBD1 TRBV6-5 CASSSPRGQGYGYTF TGTGCCAGTTCATCCCCCAGGGGGCAGGGCTATGGCTACACCTTC
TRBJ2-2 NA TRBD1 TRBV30 CAWKRGRRTGELFF TGTGCCTGGAAAAGGGGGCGCCGGACCGGGGAGCTGTTTTTT
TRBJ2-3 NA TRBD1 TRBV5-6 CASSFGQGPLTQYF TGTGCCAGCAGCTTCGGACAGGGGCCCCTTACGCAGTATTTT
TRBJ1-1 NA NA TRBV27 CASKESQVGPEAFF TGTGCCAGCAAGGAATCGCAGGTTGGCCCTGAAGCTTTCTTT
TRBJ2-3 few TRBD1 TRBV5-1 CASSLLRGQGVTDTQYF TGCGCCAGCAGCTTGCTAAGGGGACAGGGCGTCACAGATACGCAGTATTTT
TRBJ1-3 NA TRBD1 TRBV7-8 CASSEGQGYGNTIYF TGTGCCAGCAGCGAGGGACAGGGTTACGGAAACACCATATATTTT
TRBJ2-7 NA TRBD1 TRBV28 CASTEGQEGYEQYF TGTGCCAGCACCGAGGGACAGGAGGGCTACGAGCAGTACTTC
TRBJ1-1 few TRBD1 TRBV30 CAWSVTGDTEAFF TGTGCCTGGAGTGTAACAGGGGACACTGAAGCTTTCTTT
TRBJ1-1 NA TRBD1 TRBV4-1 CASSQGQGNTEAFF TGCGCCAGCAGCCAAGGACAGGGGAACACTGAAGCTTTCTTT
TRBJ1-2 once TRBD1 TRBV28 CASSLPPDRAFYGYTF TGTGCCAGCAGTTTACCCCCGGACAGGGCTTTTTATGGCTACACCTTC
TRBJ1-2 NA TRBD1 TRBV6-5 CASSNRQGGYGYTF TGTGCCAGCAGTAACCGACAGGGTGGCTATGGCTACACCTTC
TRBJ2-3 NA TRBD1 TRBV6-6 CASSLLTGGTDTQYF TGTGCCAGCAGTCTTTTGACAGGGGGCACAGATACGCAGTATTTT
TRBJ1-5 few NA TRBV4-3 CASSQERGSNQPQHF TGCGCCAGCAGCCAAGAGCGGGGGAGCAATCAGCCCCAGCATTTT
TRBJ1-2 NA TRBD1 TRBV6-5 CASRRRQGPYGYTF TGTGCCAGCAGGCGTCGACAGGGGCCCTATGGCTACACCTTC
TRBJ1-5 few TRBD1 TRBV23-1 CASTQGGQGACNQPQHF TGCGCCAGCACCCAAGGGGGACAGGGGGCTTGTAATCAGCCCCAGCATTTT
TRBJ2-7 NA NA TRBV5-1 CASSFQPNRAEQYF TGCGCCAGCAGCTTTCAACCCAATAGAGCGGAGCAGTACTTC
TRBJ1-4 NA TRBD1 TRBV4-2 CASSQVYRGPDEKLFF TGTGCCAGCAGCCAGGTATACAGGGGGCCGGATGAAAAACTGTTTTTT
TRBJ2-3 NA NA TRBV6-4 CASSDSGGSTQYF TGTGCCAGCAGTGACTCGGGGGGAAGTACGCAGTATTTT
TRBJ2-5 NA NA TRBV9 CASSGTNQETQYF TGTGCCAGCAGTGGAACTAACCAAGAGACCCAGTACTTC
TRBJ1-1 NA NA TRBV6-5 CASISQGQNTEAFF TGTGCCAGCATCTCACAGGGACAGAACACTGAAGCTTTCTTT
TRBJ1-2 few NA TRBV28 CASSLLDTYGYTF TGTGCCAGCAGTTTATTAGACACATATGGCTACACCTTC
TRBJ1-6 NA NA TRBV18 CASSPTQDNSPLHF TGTGCCAGCTCTCCAACACAGGATAATTCACCCCTCCACTTT
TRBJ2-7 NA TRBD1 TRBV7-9 CASSRPGTGGIGEQYF TGTGCCAGCAGCCGCCCCGGGACAGGGGGCATTGGCGAGCAGTACTTC
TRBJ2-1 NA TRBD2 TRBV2 CASSEGSGGYNEQFF TGTGCCAGCAGTGAGGGTAGCGGGGGTTACAATGAGCAGTTCTTC
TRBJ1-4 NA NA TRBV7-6 CASSHLGDEKLFF TGTGCCAGCAGCCACCTGGGAGATGAAAAACTGTTTTTT
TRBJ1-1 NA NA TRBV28 CASSSPSEFGTEAFF TGTGCCAGCAGTTCCCCTAGTGAGTTTGGCACTGAAGCTTTCTTT
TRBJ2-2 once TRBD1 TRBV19 CASEDRGTGELFF TGTGCCAGTGAAGACAGGGGTACCGGGGAGCTGTTTTTT
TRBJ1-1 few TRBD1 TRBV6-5 CASRGQMNTEAFF TGTGCCAGCAGGGGACAGATGAACACTGAAGCTTTCTTT
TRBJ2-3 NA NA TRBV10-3 CAISESGLYTDTQYF TGTGCCATCAGTGAGTCCGGTCTTTATACAGATACGCAGTATTTT
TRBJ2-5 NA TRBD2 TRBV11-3 CASSLGTSGGATQYF TGTGCCAGCAGCCTGGGGACTAGCGGGGGAGCAACCCAGTACTTC
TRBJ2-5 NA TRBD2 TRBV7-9 CASSRLAGGRDQETQYF TGTGCCAGCAGCCGACTAGCGGGGGGCCGAGACCAAGAGACCCAGTACTTC
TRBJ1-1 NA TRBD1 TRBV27 CASSKGQMNTEAFF TGTGCCAGCAGTAAGGGACAGATGAACACTGAAGCTTTCTTT
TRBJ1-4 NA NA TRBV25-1 CASSDGPPGGEKLFF TGTGCCAGCAGCGACGGGCCTCCGGGGGGGGAAAAACTGTTTTTT
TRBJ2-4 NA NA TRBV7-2 CASSSTSSAKNIQYF TGTGCCAGCAGCAGTACCAGTTCAGCCAAAAACATTCAGTACTTC
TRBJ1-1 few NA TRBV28 CASRDGRGRVTEAFF TGTGCCAGCAGGGACGGCAGGGGTCGAGTCACTGAAGCTTTCTTT